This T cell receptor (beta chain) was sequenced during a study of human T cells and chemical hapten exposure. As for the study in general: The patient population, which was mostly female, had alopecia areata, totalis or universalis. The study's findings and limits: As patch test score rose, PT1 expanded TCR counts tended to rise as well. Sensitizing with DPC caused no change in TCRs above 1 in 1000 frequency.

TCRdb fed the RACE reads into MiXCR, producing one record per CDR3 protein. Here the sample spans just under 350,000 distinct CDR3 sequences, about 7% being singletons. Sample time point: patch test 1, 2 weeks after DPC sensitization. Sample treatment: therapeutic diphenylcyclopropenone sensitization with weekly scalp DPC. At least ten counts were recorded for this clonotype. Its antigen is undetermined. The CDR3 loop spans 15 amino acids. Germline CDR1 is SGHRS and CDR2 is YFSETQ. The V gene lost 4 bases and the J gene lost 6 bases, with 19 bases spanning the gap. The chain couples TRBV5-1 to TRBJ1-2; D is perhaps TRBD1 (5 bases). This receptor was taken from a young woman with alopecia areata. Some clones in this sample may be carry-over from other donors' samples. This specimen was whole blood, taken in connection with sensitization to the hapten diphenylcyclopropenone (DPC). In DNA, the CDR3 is TGCGCCAGCAGCGGAGTCCCAGGGTTCGAGAATGGCTACACCTTC. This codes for CASSGVPGFENGYTF.